This T cell receptor (beta chain) was profiled in a study of blood T cell repertoires in COVID-19. Overall study: COVID-19 samples, acute and convalescent, were from the United States, Italy and Spain. In each case, the material was cDNA or gDNA derived from T cells, B-cell-depleted T cells, or PBMCs.

CDR1 is LNHDA, CDR2 SQIVND, per germline (reference sequence). The V end lost 7 bases, the J end lost 9 bases, and 22 bases lay between the germline ends. The CDR3 is 15 amino acids. Methods used by the authors: Estimates of nucleated cell counts were drawn from the amplification of reference gene primers. The repertoire was sequenced with immunoSEQ multiplex PCR; TCRdb's copy has only in-frame clones and lacks some. Clone size and V and J calls were adopted from that table, with D and trimming inferred from the DNA. The table includes under 150,000 clones, approximately 84% detected once. The sample comprised peripheral blood. The clonotype was recovered from a man aged 55-75 years with acute or convalescent COVID-19. The chain employs TRBV19 and TRBJ2-1; D is possibly TRBD1 (5 bases). The CDR3: CASTRTSLGAGEQFF. The CDR3 DNA is TGTGCCAGTACTCGGACATCATTAGGAGCAGGTGAGCAGTTCTTC.